The 15 T cell receptor beta chains reported below all come from one sample, sequenced in a study of naive and memory T cell subsets. An equimolar mix of two oligonucleotides served as the beta constant-region primer for TRBC1 and TRBC2. Nested alpha and beta constant-region primers with the SP2 primer drove four PCR rounds on ligated cDNA. Each CDR3 protein is one row after TCRdb ran MiXCR on the UMI-ligation and nested PCR reads. The repertoire includes some 110,000 distinct CDR3 sequences, approximately 14% of them detected once, and roughly 3.1% sits in the top ten. Study-level results: A few larger clonotypes appeared in naive repertoires, especially CD8, possibly memory cells re-expressing CD45RA.

No cognate antigen is known for these TCRs. The source material was naive CD8+ T cells from blood. The receptors were sampled from a human donor in good health.

This clonotype has a handful of counts. This sequence joins TRBV12-3 or TRBV12-4 and TRBJ2-3; 9 positions match TRBD2. The CDR3 totals 16 residues. V was clipped by 0 bases and J by 4 bases; unmatched bases: 5. CDR3 bases: TGTGCCAGCAGTTTAGCTCCTAGCGGGATTGCAGATACGCAGTATTTT. It yields the protein CASSLAPSGIADTQYF.

This clonotype has just one count. This chain links TRBV6-6 with TRBJ2-5; the D gene is possibly TRBD2 (5 bases). V was trimmed by 8 bases and J by 1 base, leaving 8 bases between them. The CDR3 is 12 residues long. Germline CDR1 is MNHNY and CDR2 is SVGAGI (reference sequence). The CDR3 spells CASFRGQETQYF. The CDR3 DNA is TGTGCCAGCTTTCGGGGCCAAGAGACCCAGTACTTC.

This chain uses TRBV28 with TRBJ2-1; no definite D call. CDR1 and CDR2 from the germline V gene are MDHEN and SYDVKM. The V gene lost 9 bases and the J gene lost 0 bases, with 9 bases spanning the gap. The CDR3 is 13 residues long. CDR3 nucleotides: TGTGCCAGTCGTTCCAGCTCCTACAATGAGCAGTTCTTC. It translates to CASRSSSYNEQFF.

This clonotype was found a few times. The chain employs TRBV7-8 and TRBJ2-7; no clear D. Germline-derived CDR1 and CDR2 are SGHVS and FQNEAQ. Between the trimmed V and J ends, which lost 4 bases and 4 bases, there was a span of 14 bases. The CDR3 spans 14 residues. The CDR3 spells CASSSGNSKYEQYF. The CDR3 DNA sequence: TGTGCCAGCAGCTCCGGTAACTCAAAGTACGAGCAGTACTTC. Full variable domain (outside the CDR3, taken from reference TRBV7-8 and TRBJ2-7): GAGVSQSPRYKVAKRGQDVALRCDPISGHVSLFWYQQALGQGPEFLTYFQNEAQLDKSGLPSDRFFAERPEGSVSTLKIQRTQQEDSAVYLCASSSGNSKYEQYFGPGTRLTVT.

This clonotype was observed a few times. The CDR3 DNA reads TGTGCCAGCAGCCAAGTTAGCGGGGTCTACGAGCAGTACTTC. Amino acid sequence: CASSQVSGVYEQYF. The V and J genes are TRBV14 and TRBJ2-7, with 8 positions matching TRBD2. CDR3 length: 14 amino acids. V shed 1 base and J 3 bases; nucleotides not matched to a gene: 2. CDR1 and CDR2 (germline): SGHDN, FVKESK.

This CDR3 is CASTETGASYEQYF. As DNA, the CDR3 is TGTGCCAGCACCGAGACAGGGGCTTCCTACGAGCAGTACTTC. This rearrangement joins TRBV6-2 or TRBV6-3 to TRBJ2-7, with 8 bases fitting TRBD1. J gave up 1 base and V 7 bases, and 6 bases lay outside the gene matches. Germline V CDR1 and CDR2: MNHEY, SVGEGT. The CDR3 length is 14 residues.

The V gene is TRBV28, the J gene TRBJ1-4; TRBD1 is a possible D gene (6 bases). The V gene's germline CDR1 is MDHEN and CDR2 SYDVKM. V lost 2 bases and J lost 8, with 15 bases in between. The CDR3 runs 15 residues. The CDR3 DNA follows: TGTGCCAGCAGTTTAGCCGGGACACGCCGCGAAAAACTGTTTTTT. Translation: CASSLAGTRREKLFF.

This clonotype was seen repeatedly, ten times or more. The V call is TRBV27, the J call TRBJ2-1; 10 nucleotides match TRBD2. Germline V gene data show CDR1 as MNHEY and CDR2 as SMNVEV (reference sequence). This CDR3 is 15 amino acids long. V was clipped by 6 bases and J by 3 bases; unmatched bases: 5. This CDR3 is CASSPGLAIYNEQFF. The CDR3, as DNA: TGTGCCAGCAGCCCGGGACTAGCGATCTACAATGAGCAGTTCTTC.

V usage is TRBV19 and J usage is TRBJ2-7; TRBD1 matches 7 bases. The germline V gene has CDR1 LNHDA and CDR2 SQIVND (reference sequence). V shed 10 bases, J shed 4 bases, and the junction held 7 bases outside the gene matches. This CDR3 spans 12 amino acids. This CDR3 is CATSTGPYEQYF. CDR3 nucleotides: TGTGCCACCTCGACAGGGCCGTACGAGCAGTACTTC.

The chain has TRBV27 and TRBJ2-7, with 8 bases that match TRBD1. The junction had 8 bases not matched to a gene; V was cut back by 5 bases and J by 5 bases. This CDR3 is 14 amino acids long. Germline V gene lookup returns CDR1 MNHEY and CDR2 SMNVEV (reference sequence). The CDR3 DNA follows: TGTGCCAGCAGTCTACAGGGGGGACTGGACGAGCAGTACTTC. Protein: CASSLQGGLDEQYF.

CDR3 residues: CASTPGSLTYEQYF. The CDR3 DNA is TGTGCCAGCACCCCAGGCAGTCTAACCTACGAGCAGTACTTC. The rearrangement uses TRBV6-2 or TRBV6-3 and TRBJ2-7, with D uncertain. The ends were cut back, 7 bases at V and 2 bases at J, with 15 bases in the middle. The CDR3 is made up of 14 amino acids. Germline V gene lookup returns CDR1 MNHEY and CDR2 SVGEGT.

This clonotype was detected ten times or more. V usage is TRBV9 and J usage is TRBJ2-1; 11 nucleotides line up with TRBD2. V was pared by 0 bases and J by 8 bases, with 10 bases of the junction left unmatched. The CDR3 is 17 residues long. CDR1 is SGDLS, CDR2 YYNGEE, per germline. Here the CDR3 reads CASSVEGRLAGGDEQFF. For the CDR3, the DNA is TGTGCCAGCAGCGTAGAAGGCAGGCTAGCGGGGGGCGATGAGCAGTTCTTC.

In its sample, this clonotype was seen a few times. This rearrangement joins TRBV29-1 to TRBJ1-2; D ambiguous. Germline CDR1 reads SQVTM; CDR2 reads ANQGSEA. V shed 2 bases and J shed 5 bases, with 3 bases lying between them. This CDR3 spans 10 amino acids. Written as DNA, the CDR3 is TGCAGCGTTGAATTATATGGCTACACCTTC. Translated: CSVELYGYTF.

V gene TRBV7-9 combines with J gene TRBJ2-7, with 7 bases fitting TRBD2. V lost 0 bases, J lost 4 bases, and 3 bases stayed unmatched. The germline V gene encodes CDR1 SEHNR and CDR2 FQNEAQ (reference sequence). This CDR3 is built from 14 residues. The CDR3 DNA reads TGTGCCAGCAGCTTAGCGGGAGGGCTTTACGAGCAGTACTTC. Its protein product is CASSLAGGLYEQYF.

Many counts were recorded for this clonotype. The chain couples TRBV29-1 to TRBJ2-3; D not resolved. The CDR3 consists of 14 residues. Trimming removed 4 bases at V and 0 bases at J, with 11 bases between. Germline lookup yields CDR1 SQVTM and CDR2 ANQGSEA. The CDR3 sequence: CSVGDTTSTDTQYF. The CDR3 nucleotides are TGCAGCGTTGGTGACACCACTAGCACAGATACGCAGTATTTT.